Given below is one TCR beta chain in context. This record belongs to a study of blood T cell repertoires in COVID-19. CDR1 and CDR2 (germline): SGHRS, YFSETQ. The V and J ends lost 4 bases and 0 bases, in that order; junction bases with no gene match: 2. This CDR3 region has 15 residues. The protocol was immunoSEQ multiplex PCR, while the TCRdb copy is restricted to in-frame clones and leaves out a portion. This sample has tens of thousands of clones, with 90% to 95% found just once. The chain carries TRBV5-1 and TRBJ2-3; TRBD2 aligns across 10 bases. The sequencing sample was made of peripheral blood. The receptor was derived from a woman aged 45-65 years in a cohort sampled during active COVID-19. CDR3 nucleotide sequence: TGCGCCAGCAGCGAACTAGCGGGGAGCACAGATACGCAGTATTTT. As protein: CASSELAGSTDTQYF.